Listed below are T cell receptor beta chains from one sample, sequenced in a study of cytomegalovirus exposure and HLA in healthy donors. The protocol was immunoSEQ multiplex PCR, while the TCRdb copy is restricted to in-frame clones and leaves out a portion. This table holds under 110,000 clones, about four fifths found once. Sequencing was carried out using PBMCs. Receptors were obtained from a middle-aged woman in good health and CMV-seronegative. CDR3s include the opening cysteine and the closing phenylalanine or tryptophan. Each record gives: J gene, D gene, V gene, clone size, CDR3 protein, CDR3 DNA. A D gene is named only where the DNA matches it firmly. Clone size, where shown, is once, few, many, or a class for clones that have expanded.

j_call: TRBJ2-3
d_call: TRBD1
v_call: TRBV5-1
clone_size: -
cdr3_aa: CASQKGGLDTQYF
cdr3_nt: TGCGCCAGCCAAAAAGGGGGCTTAGATACGCAGTATTTT

j_call: TRBJ1-2
d_call: TRBD1
v_call: TRBV18
clone_size: -
cdr3_aa: CASSPPQGAYYGYTF
cdr3_nt: TGTGCCAGCTCACCGCCCCAGGGGGCGTACTATGGCTACACCTTC

j_call: TRBJ2-1
d_call: -
v_call: TRBV11-1
clone_size: -
cdr3_aa: CASSLSARNEQFF
cdr3_nt: TGTGCCAGCAGCTTATCAGCCAGGAATGAGCAGTTCTTC

j_call: TRBJ1-5
d_call: -
v_call: TRBV12-5
clone_size: -
cdr3_aa: CASGRGSNQPQHF
cdr3_nt: TGTGCTAGTGGCAGGGGAAGTAATCAGCCCCAGCATTTT

j_call: TRBJ2-7
d_call: TRBD1
v_call: TRBV27
clone_size: few
cdr3_aa: CASTPYFSSVGTDTYEQYF
cdr3_nt: TGTGCCAGCACACCGTACTTTTCTTCTGTAGGGACAGATACCTACGAGCAGTACTTC

j_call: TRBJ2-3
d_call: -
v_call: TRBV11-3
clone_size: few
cdr3_aa: CASSLGRSTDTQYF
cdr3_nt: TGTGCCAGCAGCTTGGGGCGGAGCACAGATACGCAGTATTTT

j_call: TRBJ2-1
d_call: TRBD2
v_call: TRBV28
clone_size: -
cdr3_aa: CASSLSSGTYNEQFF
cdr3_nt: TGTGCCAGCAGCCTGTCTAGCGGGACCTACAATGAGCAGTTCTTC

j_call: TRBJ1-2
d_call: TRBD1
v_call: TRBV5-8
clone_size: -
cdr3_aa: CASSSRGLLGYGYTF
cdr3_nt: TGTGCCAGCAGCTCTAGGGGGCTCCTGGGCTATGGCTACACCTTC

j_call: TRBJ2-3
d_call: TRBD2
v_call: TRBV7-2
clone_size: few
cdr3_aa: CASSFGSGGTDTQYF
cdr3_nt: TGTGCCAGCAGCTTTGGTAGCGGGGGCACAGATACGCAGTATTTT

j_call: TRBJ2-1
d_call: -
v_call: TRBV5-1
clone_size: -
cdr3_aa: CASSLAVSFTGYNEQFF
cdr3_nt: TGCGCCAGCAGCTTGGCCGTAAGTTTTACAGGCTACAATGAGCAGTTCTTC

j_call: TRBJ2-3
d_call: TRBD2
v_call: TRBV6-1
clone_size: few
cdr3_aa: CASSERTSGTDTQYF
cdr3_nt: TGTGCCAGCAGTGAACGGACTAGCGGCACAGATACGCAGTATTTT

j_call: TRBJ1-4
d_call: -
v_call: TRBV7-8
clone_size: -
cdr3_aa: CASSLGQEKLFF
cdr3_nt: TGTGCCAGCAGCTTAGGTCAGGAAAAACTGTTTTTT

j_call: TRBJ2-6
d_call: -
v_call: TRBV4-1
clone_size: few
cdr3_aa: CASSQVSGTGANVLTF
cdr3_nt: TGCGCCAGCAGCCAAGTATCAGGAACTGGGGCCAACGTCCTGACTTTC

j_call: TRBJ2-3
d_call: TRBD2
v_call: TRBV5-1
clone_size: -
cdr3_aa: CASSPGLAGGTDTQYF
cdr3_nt: TGCGCCAGCAGCCCGGGCCTAGCGGGGGGCACAGATACGCAGTATTTT

j_call: TRBJ2-3
d_call: -
v_call: TRBV30
clone_size: few
cdr3_aa: CASTVNLLHTQYF
cdr3_nt: TGTGCCTCTACGGTAAACTTACTCCATACGCAGTATTTT

j_call: TRBJ1-2
d_call: -
v_call: TRBV28
clone_size: once
cdr3_aa: CASSLGGYGYTF
cdr3_nt: TGTGCCAGCAGTTTAGGAGGGTATGGCTACACCTTC

j_call: TRBJ1-1
d_call: -
v_call: TRBV7-8
clone_size: -
cdr3_aa: CASSLEGRENTEAFF
cdr3_nt: TGTGCCAGCAGCTTAGAGGGCAGGGAGAACACTGAAGCTTTCTTT

j_call: TRBJ2-5
d_call: TRBD2
v_call: TRBV9
clone_size: few
cdr3_aa: CASSVDGAGEGETQYF
cdr3_nt: TGTGCCAGCAGCGTAGATGGAGCGGGGGAGGGGGAGACCCAGTACTTC

j_call: TRBJ2-3
d_call: TRBD2
v_call: TRBV7-3
clone_size: -
cdr3_aa: CASSFSGGASDTQYF
cdr3_nt: TGTGCCAGCAGCTTTAGCGGGGGGGCTTCAGATACGCAGTATTTT

j_call: TRBJ2-3
d_call: -
v_call: TRBV19
clone_size: -
cdr3_aa: CASTRIGGVADTQYF
cdr3_nt: TGTGCCAGTACTAGGATCGGGGGAGTAGCAGATACGCAGTATTTT